This TCR beta chain was identified in a study of cytomegalovirus exposure and HLA in healthy donors (dated by TCRdb to about 2017). Context from the whole study: According to an earlier analysis of around 600 of the donors, about 179 million T cells yielded 117 million unique TCR beta sequences and about 300 Gb of sequence data. In the later analysis, no new phenotypic data were used to find candidate immune exposures; instead, reliance was placed on TCR beta sequences and their occurrence across donors. Along with the approximately 620-subject first cohort, a separate validation cohort of over a hundred different subjects was used. Typing coverage differed by locus: A, B, C, DRB1 and DQB1 were typed in about 629-640 donors, DQA1 in around 500, DPA1 in 600 to 610, and DPB1 in just under 480. To study patterns of TCR occurrence, a later analysis re-analyzed previously published TCR beta repertoires from 550 to 800 donors and added high-resolution HLA genotyping. An early release that covered fewer than 750 HLA-typed donors contained around 300 gigabases of sequencing data and tens of millions of unique TCR sequences. Four to six DR-DQ haplotypes were handled as single units for association and clustering, since linkage in the cohort was strong. The study combined high-throughput TCR immunosequencing, statistical association of individual TCRs with disease status, and machine learning to predict cytomegalovirus infection status. Every discovery cohort repertoire had been produced on one sequencing platform. In a later genetic analysis, genome-wide SNP genotypes for about 55% of the 666 donors were used, and that subset was treated as a discovery cohort. Among the approximately 420 genotyped donors, about 85% belonged to the genetic ancestry cluster associated with self-reported Caucasian donors. An earlier analysis of approximately 580 of the donors used high-throughput TCR beta sequencing to judge whether each TCR beta V gene segment behaved as functional or pseudogenic. HLA typing included class I and class II loci at four-digit resolution. Among 350 to 400 genotyped donors of the cohort, an average of around 240,000 unique TCR beta nucleotide sequences were sequenced per donor, approximately 20% of them non-productive. The study aimed to test whether signatures of past pathogen exposure could be identified by cataloging public T cell receptors. Alongside the repertoire data, information on donor age, sex, ethnicity and CMV serostatus was compiled. The T cell repertoires of 550 to 850 subjects were profiled by immunosequencing and related to cytomegalovirus serostatus. Paper-wide results and their limitations: A later analysis found that TCR association rates varied across HLA loci, with DRB1 alleles showing the most associated TCRs and HLA-C alleles the fewest. Compared with equally common non-associated chains, HLA-associated TCR beta chains in a later analysis were more clonally expanded and had lower generation probabilities. A further reported finding was that TCR beta sequences accurately predicted the HLA-A and HLA-B alleles for most subjects in the first cohort. Strong co-occurrence of HLA alleles, especially DR and DQ, made assigning TCR associations to individual alleles difficult. Only TCR beta chains were sequenced in this cohort, and the absence of alpha or paired-chain data limited detectable features. A cluster of highly shared sequence variants was judged likely to represent a technical artifact of the sequencing pipeline. An association between a missense DCLRE1C variant and V-gene and J-gene trimming of TCR beta chains was found in a later genetic analysis and replicated in an independent cohort. The earlier analysis of about 600 of the donors excluded seventeen rarely observed V segments, including chromosome 9 orphons, because counts were too low. CMV serostatus was the only immune exposure information available for the cohort. A later analysis found that most CMV-associated TCR beta chains appeared HLA-restricted, with HLA associations seemingly driven largely by CMV exposure. Roughly uniform sequencing depth across donors was assumed in presence/absence analyses, although this assumption may not hold. Some IMGT-functional V segments, including TRBV6-2 and TRBV6-3, could not be told apart with the 87-base-pair reads, so those segments were excluded. A later analysis reported that several top co-occurrence clusters appeared linked to parvovirus B19, influenza, CMV and Epstein-Barr virus. According to the authors, the approach could potentially be generalized to other disease states and immunological phenotypes. The classifier was reported to diagnose cytomegalovirus status with high specificity and sensitivity in both the original and validation cohorts. A few of the identified cytomegalovirus-associated TCR beta chains were confirmed in vitro to be specific for cytomegalovirus antigens. Correlated functional status among segregating V segments might be attributable to linkage disequilibrium, but an unknown experimental factor could not be ruled out. A total of some 180 TCR beta chains were listed by the study as associated with cytomegalovirus. A later genetic analysis reported fewer N-insertions in productive TCRs among donors in an Asian-associated ancestry cluster than the approximately 700-donor mean. HLA typing was unavailable for some donors at each locus, so association tests used only the typed subset. Most TCR sequences were observed very rarely across donors, whereas some public TCRs were present in many individuals. A later analysis associated about 17,000 TCR beta sequences with specific HLA alleles at a false discovery rate of 0.05. Broadly in line with IMGT annotations, most TCR beta V segments showed up in productive rearrangements about 87% or about 30% of the time in an earlier analysis of several hundred of the donors.

About this clone: Its binding antigen is unknown. No much larger clone is present one base from it, and per-base qualities are unavailable.

The junction shows trimming of 4 bases on V and 5 bases on J, plus 14 bases between the germline ends. The CDR3 starts with the cysteine, ends with the phenylalanine, and has 15 residues. Of the read, only the CDR3 DNA is kept; its 45 bases are in frame from base 1. The CDR1 and CDR2 encoded by the germline V gene are MGHRA and YSYEKL. The library was built by means of the immunoSEQ multiplex PCR assay. For the multiplex PCR, a mixture combining 60 forward primers for TCR Vbeta segments and 13 reverse primers for TCR Jbeta segments was used. Amplification of the CDR3 region of rearranged TCR beta genes was performed with a multiplex PCR assay on genomic DNA. The amplified TCR beta libraries were sequenced on the Illumina HiSeq System as 87-base-pair reads. The authors' analysis ran thus. A later analysis counted about 80 million unique TCR beta chains across the 500 to 850 repertoires, and roughly 11 million of these chains were shared by at least two donors. A nearest-neighbor algorithm error-corrected the raw reads and collapsed the reads into unique sequences, merging closely related sequences to remove PCR and sequencing errors. Alignment of CDR3 sequences to IMGT reference sequences was used to assign V, D and J gene segments. Each retained sequence needed at least a six-nucleotide match to both a V gene segment and a J gene segment. A rearrangement counted as productive if the CDR3 had no stop codons and remained in frame with V and J, and every other rearrangement counted as non-productive. Following IMGT convention, CDR3 was defined as the stretch from the second conserved V-encoded cysteine to the conserved J-encoded phenylalanine. In an earlier analysis of some 550 of the donors, sequences lacking an unambiguous match to a single V gene segment were excluded. An earlier analysis of 587 of the donors classified V segments as functional when productive rearrangements were above 56.7% and as segregating when the standard deviation between donors was above 5%. A statistical classification framework was built to diagnose cytomegalovirus status from the catalog of TCR beta chain sequences. In a later analysis, TCR nucleotide sequences were compared against IMGT/GENE-DB human TR gene sequences so that V and J genes could be assigned. A later analysis assigned CDR3 sequences and most-parsimonious VDJ recombination scenarios with the TCRdist pipeline. In a later analysis, each TCR beta chain was defined by its CDR3 amino acid sequence together with its V-gene family, and reads lacking a unique V-gene family were excluded. In a later analysis, fewer than 650 highly shared, low-generation-probability nucleotide sequences were removed to address suspected cross-contamination and a sequencing artifact. In a later analysis, a clonal expansion index for each public chain was calculated from normalized within-repertoire ranks of inferred template counts. In a later analysis, generation probabilities were computed with a VDJ recombination model fitted to out-of-frame rearrangements, and the resulting probabilities were checked against IGoR. Hypergeometric tests were used in a later analysis to score TCR-TCR, TCR-HLA and TCR-CMV co-occurrence, with a repertoire-size bias correction applied to the TCR pairs. In a later analysis, false discovery rates were estimated by permuting HLA or CMV assignments 20 times. In a later analysis, co-occurring TCRs were grouped with DBSCAN, and TCRdist sequence similarity was added when clustering was performed within HLA-allele-positive subsets. Repertoires with fewer than 30,000 or more than 120,000 public chains, plus five repertoires with anomalous nucleotide sharing, were excluded from co-occurrence clustering. The immuneACCESS repertoire file appears here via TCRdb, limited to in-frame rearrangements. These files lack a portion of the clones; in checked studies, under half of the deficit traces to unresolved V genes, and the cause of the others is not known. For V, J and clone size, that table is used; D and trimming come from the DNA. Counted in this sample were over 200,000 clones; more than 75% of them appeared once. The top ten clones comprise roughly 1.3% of the sample.

The cohort was made up of under 800 healthy bone marrow donors. Cohort members were all nominally healthy when sampled, although unrecorded immune exposures were likely present. Of the roughly 670 cohort members, 289 had a positive CMV serostatus and about 350 had a negative one, while no CMV serostatus was recorded for the donor. A peripheral blood sample was provided by each donor, and peripheral blood mononuclear cells were used for TCR beta sequencing. Genomic DNA was extracted from the blood cell samples with the Qiagen DNeasy Blood Extraction Kit. This clonotype was obtained from a human donor in good health. Sequencing was carried out using PBMCs. The chain links TRBV4-1 with TRBJ1-4; the D gene cannot be resolved reliably. The DNA sequence follows: TGCGCCAGCAGCCCTTCGGGGAGAGAAAATGAAAAACTGTTTTTT. It encodes CASSPSGRENEKLFF.